One and the same sample provided the 28 T cell receptor beta chains below, sequenced in a study of CD8+CD57+ T cells in acquired aplastic anemia. All sequencing subjects had displayed CD8+CD57+ cell expansion on flow cytometry. Template material for TCR beta VDJ and CDR3 profiling consisted of genomic DNA. TCRdb called the reads again in MiXCR, with one record for every CDR3 protein. The profile shows 200,000 or so distinct CDR3 sequences, about half of them singletons. Sequencing was done on a sample of sorted CD4+, CD8+, or CD8+CD57+ T cells (not recorded which) from PBMCs. These receptors were collected from a human donor with aplastic anemia.

J is TRBJ2-2 and V is TRBV10-2, with 8 nucleotides matching TRBD2. The germline V gene has CDR1 WSHSY and CDR2 SAAADI. V lost 4 bases and J lost 8; bases outside the gene matches: 3. The CDR3 has 13 amino acids. The CDR3 protein is CASSGGLVGELFF. CDR3 nucleotides: TGCGCCAGCAGTGGGGGACTAGTGGGGGAGCTGTTTTTT.

Many counts were recorded for this clonotype. The chain recombines TRBV20-1 with TRBJ2-1; 10 bases are a match to TRBD2. Germline V lookup: CDR1 DFQATT, CDR2 SNEGSKA (reference sequence). The CDR3 is 15 amino acids. V lost 2 bases to trimming and J lost 4 bases; unmatched junction nucleotides: 5. CDR3 nucleotide sequence: TGCAGTGCTAGAAGGACTAGCGGAGATTACAATGAGCAGTTCTTC. Its translation: CSARRTSGDYNEQFF.

V is TRBV11-2 and J is TRBJ2-2; possible D gene TRBD1, 7 bases. Germline V gives CDR1 SGHAT, CDR2 FQNNGV. The CDR3 is 14 residues long. The V gene lost 3 bases and the J gene lost 7 bases, with 12 bases spanning the gap. The CDR3 DNA follows: TGTGCCAGCAGCTTTGCAGGGGGAGGCGGGGAGCTGTTTTTT. It translates to CASSFAGGGGELFF.

This clonotype appeared many times. This chain connects TRBV6-5 to TRBJ1-5; TRBD1 agrees at 10 bases. The V gene end was trimmed by 2 bases and the J gene end by 4 bases; junction bases not matched to a gene: 5. From germline, CDR1 is MNHEY and CDR2 SVGAGI. This CDR3 has 16 residues. The chain's CDR3 is CASSYRMGQGNQPQHF. In nucleotides, the CDR3 is TGTGCCAGCAGTTACCGAATGGGACAGGGGAATCAGCCCCAGCATTTT.

This clonotype was counted ten times or more. The gene calls are TRBV7-9 and TRBJ1-2, with TRBD1 matching 8 bases. V lost 5 bases and J lost 8; bases outside the gene matches: 16. CDR1 SEHNR and CDR2 FQNEAQ come from the germline V gene (reference sequence). The CDR3 runs to 16 residues. The CDR3 spells CASSLAQGASPGGYTF. In DNA form, the CDR3 reads TGTGCCAGCAGCCTTGCGCAGGGGGCCAGCCCGGGAGGCTACACCTTC.

Concerning this clonotype itself: This likely comes from a read error, as the CDR3 has no conserved phenylalanine or tryptophan at its end. The V gene is TRBV28, the J gene TRBJ1-4, with D perhaps TRBD1 (6 bases). Trimming shortened V by 6 bases and J by 5 bases, and 16 bases separated the two germline ends. The CDR3 is 15 residues long. The germline gives CDR1 MDHEN, CDR2 SYDVKM. CDR3 sequence (DNA): TGTGCCAGCAGCTCACCCTGGGGGCAAAATGAAAAACTGTTTCTT. It codes for CASSSPWGQNEKLFL.

This clonotype was observed many times. This rearrangement joins TRBV10-1 to TRBJ2-1, with 8 bases fitting TRBD1. This CDR3 contains 14 residues. With V trimmed by 4 bases and J by 6 bases, 5 bases remained unmatched. Looked up from germline, CDR1 is WNHNN and CDR2 is SYGVQD (reference sequence). CDR3 nucleotide sequence: TGCGCCAGCAGTGGCGGGACAGGCCGCAATGAGCAGTTCTTC. This sequence encodes CASSGGTGRNEQFF.

This chain uses TRBV12-3 or TRBV12-4 with TRBJ1-6; 8 bases map to TRBD1. CDR3 length equals 13 residues. J lost 8 bases, V lost 4 bases, and 1 base had no gene match. For the CDR3, the DNA is TGTGCCAGCAGTTGGGACAGGCATTCACCCCTCCACTTT. It translates to CASSWDRHSPLHF.

This clonotype appeared many times. The rearrangement uses TRBV10-2 and TRBJ2-2, with TRBD2 matching over 13 bases. The germline V gene has CDR1 WSHSY and CDR2 SAAADI. The CDR3 totals 15 residues. After removal of 6 bases from V and 6 bases from J, the junction contained 4 bases not matched to a gene. The CDR3 sequence: CASSVGLAGAGELFF. CDR3 sequence (DNA): TGCGCCAGCAGCGTTGGACTAGCGGGGGCCGGGGAGCTGTTTTTT.

In its sample, this clonotype was seen many times. The J gene is TRBJ2-7, the V gene TRBV6-4, with D possibly matching TRBD1 (5 bases). Germline V gives CDR1 MRHNA, CDR2 SNTAGT. The V end lost 8 bases, the J end lost 8 bases, and 16 bases lay between the germline ends. The CDR3 has 12 residues. CDR3 bases: TGTGCCAGCTCAAAGAGACAGCCTAAGCAGTACTTC. Its protein is CASSKRQPKQYF.

The CDR3 loop reads CASSRDRWDRDYEQYF. DNA for the CDR3: TGCGCCAGCAGCCGAGATCGTTGGGACAGGGACTACGAGCAGTACTTC. The V gene is TRBV5-1, the J gene TRBJ2-7; 9 bases agree with TRBD1. The germline CDR1 and CDR2 sequences are SGHRS and YFSETQ. V dropped 4 bases and J dropped 3; count of bases not matched to a gene: 11. This CDR3 is built from 16 residues. Full variable domain (missing parts from reference TRBV5-1 and TRBJ2-7): KAGVTQTPRYLIKTRGQQVTLSCSPISGHRSVSWYQQTPGQGLQFLFEYFSETQRNKGNFPGRFSGRQFSNSRSEMNVSTLELGDSALYLCASSRDRWDRDYEQYFGPGTRLTVT.

This clonotype has ten or more counts. This chain connects TRBV20-1 to TRBJ2-3; D is unclear. V shed 6 bases and J shed 5 bases, with 6 bases lying between them. The CDR3 runs to 10 residues. Germline V gives CDR1 DFQATT, CDR2 SNEGSKA (reference sequence). The CDR3 reads CSAHLDTQYF. For the CDR3, the DNA is TGCAGTGCGCATCTAGATACGCAGTATTTT.

Remarks on this clonotype: Mismatch with germline at one junction end may stem from a read error. V gene TRBV10-3 combines with J gene TRBJ1-1; D uncertain. The germline V gene encodes CDR1 ENHRY and CDR2 SYGVKD. The CDR3 length is 13 residues. The CDR3 DNA is TGTGCCAGCAGTTACTCGATCGGGACTGAAGCTTTCTTT. Its protein is CASSYSIGTEAFF.

The rearrangement links TRBV29-1 to TRBJ2-7; 11 bases agree with TRBD1. Germline V gives CDR1 SQVTM, CDR2 ANQGSEA. The CDR3 is 12 amino acids. The ends lost 7 bases at V and 6 bases at J; junction bases unmatched: 5. CDR3 amino acids: CSARTGGAEQYF. CDR3 DNA: TGCAGCGCAAGGACAGGGGGCGCCGAGCAGTACTTC.

The gene calls are TRBV7-2 and TRBJ1-1; the D is unclear. CDR1 SGHTA and CDR2 FQGNSA come from the germline V gene. This CDR3 contains 14 residues. V was trimmed by 2 bases and J by 4 bases, leaving 11 bases between them. CDR3 in DNA: TGTGCCAGCAGCTTAACCGGAGTGACCACTGAAGCTTTCTTT. This codes for CASSLTGVTTEAFF.

This clonotype was found a few times. The gene calls are TRBV19 and TRBJ1-6; 8 bases are a match to TRBD1. Germline-derived CDR1 and CDR2 are LNHDA and SQIVND (reference sequence). The V gene end was trimmed by 5 bases and the J gene end by 10 bases; junction bases not matched to a gene: 13. The CDR3 consists of 16 residues. CDR3 loop: CASSPKVTGERSPLHF. The CDR3 DNA sequence: TGTGCCAGTAGTCCGAAAGTGACAGGGGAAAGGTCACCCCTCCACTTT.

Remarks on this clonotype: A read error is possible here, since a much larger clone lies one base away. The chain couples TRBV6-5 to TRBJ2-7; TRBD1 agrees at 9 bases. The CDR3 spans 14 residues. CDR1 is MNHEY and CDR2 is SVGAGI in the germline V gene. J was trimmed by 5 bases and V by 6 bases; bases with no gene match: 8. Written as DNA, the CDR3 is TGTGCCAGCAGCCCCGGGACAGGGAACCACGAGCAGTACTTC. Protein product: CASSPGTGNHEQYF.

At least ten counts were recorded for this clonotype. The rearrangement links TRBV12-3 or TRBV12-4 to TRBJ1-6; 10 nucleotides line up with TRBD1. The CDR3 loop spans 17 amino acids. The junction had 9 bases not matched to a gene; V was cut back by 6 bases and J by 4 bases. CDR3 bases: TGTGCCAGCAGGTCCTCCGACAGGGGGCCTTATAATTCACCCCTCCACTTT. Protein: CASRSSDRGPYNSPLHF.

With regard to this clonotype: The junction departs from germline at one end; a sequencing error may be responsible. V is TRBV15 and J is TRBJ2-1; 7 bases map to TRBD1. This CDR3 comprises 14 residues. Germline assignment: CDR1 LNHNV and CDR2 YYDKDF (reference sequence). The CDR3 sequence is CASSSQTGHNERFF. The CDR3 bases are TGTGCCAGCAGTTCCCAGACAGGGCACAATGAGCGGTTCTTC.

This clonotype has ten or more counts. The chain is built from TRBV10-3 and TRBJ2-2; a weak D match, TRBD1 (6 bases). V gave up 6 bases and J gave up 5 bases, with 16 bases separating them. There are 15 residues in the CDR3. CDR1 is ENHRY, CDR2 SYGVKD, per germline. The CDR3 protein is CAIRRSGAGTGELFF. CDR3 nucleotides: TGTGCCATCAGGCGTTCAGGGGCAGGTACCGGGGAGCTGTTTTTT.

This chain links TRBV2 with TRBJ1-4; maybe TRBD1 (6 bases). There are 14 residues in the CDR3. V dropped 6 bases and J dropped 5 bases, with 13 bases sitting between them. Germline values: CDR1 SNHLY, CDR2 FYNNEI. The chain's CDR3 is CASSQTGVNEKLFF. Written as DNA, the CDR3 is TGTGCCAGCAGCCAGACAGGAGTCAATGAAAAACTGTTTTTT.

This clonotype was counted at least ten times. The CDR3, as DNA: TGTGCCAGCAGCAGGCAAAGGACAGTTAGCACAGATACGCAGTATTTT. This sequence encodes CASSRQRTVSTDTQYF. The rearrangement joins TRBV6-6 to TRBJ2-3, with D possibly matching TRBD1 (6 bases). V lost 6 bases and J 0 bases, leaving 16 bases between the germline ends. The CDR3 is made up of 16 amino acids. Germline lookup yields CDR1 MNHNY and CDR2 SVGAGI (reference sequence).

In its sample, this clonotype was seen once. The chain links TRBV2 to TRBJ2-5, with a possible D match to TRBD2 (5 bases). CDR3 length: 16 amino acids. Trimming pared 0 bases from V and 2 bases from J, leaving 13 bases between. CDR1 is SNHLY, CDR2 FYNNEI, per germline. CDR3 nucleotides: TGTGCCAGCAGTGAAGCGCTGGCGACTATACAAGAGACCCAGTACTTC. It yields the protein CASSEALATIQETQYF.

This clonotype was found many times. This sequence joins TRBV20-1 and TRBJ2-4, with TRBD2 identical over 13 bases. The germline gives CDR1 DFQATT, CDR2 SNEGSKA (reference sequence). Trimming at V came to 5 bases and at J to 12 bases, leaving 7 bases not matched to a gene. There are 13 residues in the CDR3. The CDR3: CSAPTSGGMGQYF. The CDR3 bases are TGCAGTGCTCCGACTAGCGGGGGGATGGGTCAGTACTTC.

This clonotype was seen many times. The chain employs TRBV5-8 and TRBJ2-5; TRBD2 aligns across 10 bases. Germline CDR1 reads SGHTS; CDR2 reads YDEGEE. V was clipped by 6 bases and J by 5 bases; unmatched bases: 7. This CDR3 has 14 residues. CDR3 coding DNA: TGTGCCAGCATCGAGCGGGGGGGCGGCGAGACCCAGTACTTC. Its translation is CASIERGGGETQYF.

The chain uses TRBV4-1 and TRBJ2-7; possibly TRBD2 for D (6 bases). Trimming shortened V by 3 bases and J by 5 bases, and 14 bases separated the two germline ends. CDR3 size: 14 residues. Germline V gives CDR1 MGHRA, CDR2 YSYEKL. CDR3 amino acids: CASSQPGLFHEQYF. The CDR3 DNA reads TGCGCCAGCAGCCAGCCGGGACTGTTTCACGAGCAGTACTTC.

Many counts were recorded for this clonotype. This sequence joins TRBV11-2 and TRBJ2-7; D perhaps matches TRBD2 (5 bases). V lost 0 bases to trimming and J lost 1 base, with 10 bases between them. This CDR3 has 15 amino acids. From germline, CDR1 is SGHAT and CDR2 FQNNGV. DNA for the CDR3: TGTGCCAGCAGCTTAGAGCCCGGAGGTTCCTACGAGCAGTACTTC. It is translated as CASSLEPGGSYEQYF.

This clonotype was picked up many times. V and J are TRBV6-1 and TRBJ1-1; D is unclear. Trimming cost V 5 bases and J 8 bases, with 12 bases left between them. CDR3 size: 12 residues. The germline V gene encodes CDR1 MNHNS and CDR2 SASEGT. Here the CDR3 DNA reads TGTGCCAGCAGTAAAGGGCCGGTAGAAGCTTTCTTT. Its translation: CASSKGPVEAFF.